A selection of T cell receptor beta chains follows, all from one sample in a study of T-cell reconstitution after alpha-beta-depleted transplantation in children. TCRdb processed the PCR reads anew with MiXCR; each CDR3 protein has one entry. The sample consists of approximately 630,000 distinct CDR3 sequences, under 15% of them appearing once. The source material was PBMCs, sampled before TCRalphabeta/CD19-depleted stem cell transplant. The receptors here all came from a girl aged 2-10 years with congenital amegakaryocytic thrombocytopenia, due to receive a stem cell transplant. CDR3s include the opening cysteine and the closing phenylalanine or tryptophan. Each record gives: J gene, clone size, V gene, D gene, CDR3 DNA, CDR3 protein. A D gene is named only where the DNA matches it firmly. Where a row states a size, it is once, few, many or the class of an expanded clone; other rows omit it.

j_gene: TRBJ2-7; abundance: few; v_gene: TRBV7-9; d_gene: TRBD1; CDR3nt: TGTGCCAGCAGCAAACCCCTAGGACAGGGCTCCTACGAGCAGTACTTC; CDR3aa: CASSKPLGQGSYEQYF
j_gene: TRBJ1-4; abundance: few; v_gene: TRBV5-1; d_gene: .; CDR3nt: TGCGCCAGCAGCTTGCGGCCAGTCGGAACTAATGAAAAACTGTTTTTT; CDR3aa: CASSLRPVGTNEKLFF
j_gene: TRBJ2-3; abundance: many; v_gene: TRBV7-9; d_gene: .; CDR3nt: TGTGCCATCACAAGGGATACGCAGTATTTT; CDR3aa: CAITRDTQYF
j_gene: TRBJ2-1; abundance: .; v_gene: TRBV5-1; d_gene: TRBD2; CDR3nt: TGCGCCAGCAGCCCCGGTTCGGGTAGCGGGAGCAGGCGTGAGCAGTTCTTC; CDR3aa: CASSPGSGSGSRREQFF
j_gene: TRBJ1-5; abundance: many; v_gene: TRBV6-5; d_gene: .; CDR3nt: TGTGCCAGCAGCCGATCCAGGCATAGCAATCAGCCCCAGCATTTT; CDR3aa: CASSRSRHSNQPQHF
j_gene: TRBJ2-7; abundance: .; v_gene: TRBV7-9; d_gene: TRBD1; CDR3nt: TGTGCCAGCAGCTTATTGGGGACAGGGTTCAACGAGCAGTACTTC; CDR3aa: CASSLLGTGFNEQYF
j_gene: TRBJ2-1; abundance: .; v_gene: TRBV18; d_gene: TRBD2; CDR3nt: TGTGCCAGCTCACCATCAGGGCTAGCGGGACCTCTATACAATGAGCAGTTCTTC; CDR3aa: CASSPSGLAGPLYNEQFF
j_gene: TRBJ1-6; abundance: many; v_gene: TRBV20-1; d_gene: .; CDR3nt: TGCAGTGCTAGAGATGGGAGCTCCTATAATTCACCCCTCCACTTT; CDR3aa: CSARDGSSYNSPLHF
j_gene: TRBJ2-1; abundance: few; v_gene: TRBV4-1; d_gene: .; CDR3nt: TGCGCCAGTCTCGCACGGCCGGCTTCTCAAGGTGAGCAGTTCTTC; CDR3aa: CASLARPASQGEQFF
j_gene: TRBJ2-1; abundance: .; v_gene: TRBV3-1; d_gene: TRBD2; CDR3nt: TGTGCCAGCAGCCAAGACTTGGGGGTAGCGGGAAAGAAGCAGTTCTTC; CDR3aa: CASSQDLGVAGKKQFF
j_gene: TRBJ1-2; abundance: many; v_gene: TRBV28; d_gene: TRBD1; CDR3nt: TGTGCCAGCAGTCCCGCACCCGGGACAGCCCCCTACACCTTC; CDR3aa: CASSPAPGTAPYTF
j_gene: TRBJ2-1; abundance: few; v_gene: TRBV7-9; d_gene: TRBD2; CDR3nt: TGTGCCAGCAGCCATCGAGGCACTAGCGGGAGGCGAAATGAGCAGTTCTTC; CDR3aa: CASSHRGTSGRRNEQFF
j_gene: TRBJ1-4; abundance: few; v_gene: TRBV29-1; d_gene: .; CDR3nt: TGCAGCGTTGCGCTCGGGAGTAATGAAAAACTGTTTTTT; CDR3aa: CSVALGSNEKLFF
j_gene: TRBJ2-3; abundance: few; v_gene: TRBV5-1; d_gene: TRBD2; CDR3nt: TGCGCCAGCAACCCTAGCGGAAACACAGATACGCAGTATTTT; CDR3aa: CASNPSGNTDTQYF
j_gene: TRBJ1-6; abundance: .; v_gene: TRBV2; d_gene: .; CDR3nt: TGTGCCAGCAGTGAAAGTATGGGGTACTCACCCCTCCACTTT; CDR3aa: CASSESMGYSPLHF
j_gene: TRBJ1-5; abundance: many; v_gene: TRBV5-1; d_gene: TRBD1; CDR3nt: TGCGCCAGCAGCGTCGACAGGGGACAGCCCCAGCATTTT; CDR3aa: CASSVDRGQPQHF
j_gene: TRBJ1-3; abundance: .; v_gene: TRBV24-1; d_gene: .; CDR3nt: TGTGCCACCAGTGATGGAGCGTCCTCTGGAAACACCATATATTTT; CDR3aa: CATSDGASSGNTIYF
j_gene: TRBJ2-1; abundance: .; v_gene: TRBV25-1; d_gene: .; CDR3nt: TGTGCCAGCACAAACCCTCTTAATGAGCAGTTCTTC; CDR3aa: CASTNPLNEQFF
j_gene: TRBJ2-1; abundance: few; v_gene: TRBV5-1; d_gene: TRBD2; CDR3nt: TGCGCCAGCAGCCCATTCCTAGCGGGGGGATACAATGAGCAGTTCTTC; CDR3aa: CASSPFLAGGYNEQFF
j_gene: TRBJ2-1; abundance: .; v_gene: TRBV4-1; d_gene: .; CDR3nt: TGCGCCAGCAGCCGCTACCCCGGGACTCGGGGTAATGAGCAGTTCTTC; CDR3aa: CASSRYPGTRGNEQFF
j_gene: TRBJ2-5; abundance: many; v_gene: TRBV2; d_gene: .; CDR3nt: TGTGCCAGCAAGAACCGACATCCATGGGCTCAAGAGACCCAGTACTTC; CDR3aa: CASKNRHPWAQETQYF
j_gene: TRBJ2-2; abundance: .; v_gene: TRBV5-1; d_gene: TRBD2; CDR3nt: TGCGCCAGCAGCTTGGAACTAGCGGGACTCACCGGGGAGCTGTTTTTT; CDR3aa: CASSLELAGLTGELFF
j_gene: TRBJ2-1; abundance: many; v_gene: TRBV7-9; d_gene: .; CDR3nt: TGTGCCAGCACCTTCCTAGCCTCCGAGCAGTTCTTC; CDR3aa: CASTFLASEQFF
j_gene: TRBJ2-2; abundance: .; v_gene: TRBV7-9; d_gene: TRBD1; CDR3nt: TGTGCCAGCAGCATCCCGGGACAGGGGAACACCGGGGAGCTGTTTTTT; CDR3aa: CASSIPGQGNTGELFF
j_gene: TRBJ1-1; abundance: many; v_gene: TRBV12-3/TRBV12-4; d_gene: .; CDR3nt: TGTGCCAGCAGTTTGGCCAGAGCTTTCTTT; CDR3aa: CASSLARAFF
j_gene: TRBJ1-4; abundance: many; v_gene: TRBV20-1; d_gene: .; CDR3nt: TGCAGTGCTAGACCAGTTTCAACTAATGAAAAACTGTTTTTT; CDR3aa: CSARPVSTNEKLFF
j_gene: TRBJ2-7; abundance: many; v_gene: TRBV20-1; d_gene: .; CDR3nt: TGCAGTGCTAGAGATCAGACCTACGAGCAGTACTTC; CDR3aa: CSARDQTYEQYF
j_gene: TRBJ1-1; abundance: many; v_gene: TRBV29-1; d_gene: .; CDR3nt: TGCAGCGTCGAACTGGCGGACAGAAGAGTTGAAGCTTTCTTT; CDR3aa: CSVELADRRVEAFF
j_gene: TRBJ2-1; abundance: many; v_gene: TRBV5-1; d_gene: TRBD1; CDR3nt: TGCGCCAGCGTCACAGGGGGCGCTTCGGGCTCCTACAATGAGCAGTTCTTC; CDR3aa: CASVTGGASGSYNEQFF
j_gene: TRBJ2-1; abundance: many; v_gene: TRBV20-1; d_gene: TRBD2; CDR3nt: TGCAGTGCTAGAGTCACCGGGACTAGCGGACGCAATGAGCAGTTCTTC; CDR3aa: CSARVTGTSGRNEQFF
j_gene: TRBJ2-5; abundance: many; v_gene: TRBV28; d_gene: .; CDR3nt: TGTGCCAGCAGTTTACTCAAACCGAGGGAGACCCAGTACTTC; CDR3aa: CASSLLKPRETQYF
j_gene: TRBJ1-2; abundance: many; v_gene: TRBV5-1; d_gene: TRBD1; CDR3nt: TGCGCCAGTGAAGGGACAGATGGCTACACCTTC; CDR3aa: CASEGTDGYTF
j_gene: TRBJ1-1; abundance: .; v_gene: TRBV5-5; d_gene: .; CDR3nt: TGTGCCAGCAGCTTGTATTTGAGGGTGGGGACTGAAGCTTTCTTT; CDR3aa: CASSLYLRVGTEAFF
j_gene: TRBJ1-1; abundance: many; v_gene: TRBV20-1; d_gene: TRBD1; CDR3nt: TGCAGTGCTTGCGGACAGGACATGAACACTGAAGCTTTCTTT; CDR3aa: CSACGQDMNTEAFF
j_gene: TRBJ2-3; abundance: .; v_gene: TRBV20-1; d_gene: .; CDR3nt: TGCAGTGCTAGAGATGGTAGGGGGAAACCGGATACGCAGTATTTT; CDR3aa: CSARDGRGKPDTQYF
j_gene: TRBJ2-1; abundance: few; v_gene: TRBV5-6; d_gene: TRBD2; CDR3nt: TGTGCCAGCAGAGCGGGAGGGCCGGGGTTTTCATACAATGAGCAGTTCTTC; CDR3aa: CASRAGGPGFSYNEQFF
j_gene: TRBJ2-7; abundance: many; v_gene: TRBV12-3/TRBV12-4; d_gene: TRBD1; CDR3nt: TGTGCCAGCAGTTTAGGACAGGGGTTCTCCTACGAGCAGTACTTC; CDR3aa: CASSLGQGFSYEQYF
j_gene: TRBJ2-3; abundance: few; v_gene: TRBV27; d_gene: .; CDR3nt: TGTGCCAGCAGTTCCATTGGAGGGCGGGGTTTCACGCAGTATTTT; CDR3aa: CASSSIGGRGFTQYF
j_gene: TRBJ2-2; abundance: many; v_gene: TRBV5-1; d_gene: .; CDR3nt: TGCGCCAGCAGCTTGGCTCGACGCCCTTCCACCGGGGAGCTGTTTTTT; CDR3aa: CASSLARRPSTGELFF